The source of this TCR beta chain is a study of cytomegalovirus exposure and HLA in healthy donors. Study-level findings and limits: Roughly uniform sequencing depth across donors was assumed, possibly incorrectly. An analysis that came later showed most CMV-associated TCR beta chains appearing HLA-restricted. Immune exposure information available was restricted to CMV serostatus.

Worth noting for this clone: What it recognizes is unknown.

Vbeta (60) and Jbeta (13) primers were used in the PCR. This table comes from immunoSEQ multiplex PCR, and its TCRdb copy is limited to in-frame clones, with some not included. Among 65,000 to 70,000 clones, around 68% were seen once, and the ten largest hold about 10%. The CDR3 is made up of 18 amino acids. The V gene lost 6 bases and the J gene lost 2 bases, with 24 bases spanning the gap. Germline V CDR1 and CDR2: MGHDK, SYGVNS. Sequenced input: PBMCs. V is TRBV25-1 and J is TRBJ2-3, with TRBD2 as a possible D gene (5 bases). The TCR originated in a woman aged 30 to 39 in good health and CMV-seronegative. The CDR3 bases are TGTGCCAGCAGGCCGGACCCTCCCGGGGTCAGGTACACAGATACGCAGTATTTT. Translated, it gives CASRPDPPGVRYTDTQYF.